These T cell receptor beta chains were read from a single sample in a study of T-cell reconstitution after alpha-beta-depleted transplantation in children. From the PCR reads, TCRdb called clonotypes with MiXCR, one entry per CDR3 protein. Here the sample spans approximately 350,000 distinct CDR3 sequences, over 9% being singletons. The source was PBMCs from the stem cell graft donor, collected from the stem cell graft. These receptors originate from a human donor who donated a stem cell graft to a child with acute lymphoblastic leukemia. Each CDR3 is given with its conserved first and last residue.

v_call cdr3_aa
TRBV2 CASSDWEQYF
TRBV9 CASASGSHYEQFF
TRBV12-5 CASGFIRPSSGRAFGELFF
TRBV12-3/TRBV12-4 CASSFWDRNEKLFF
TRBV6-5 CASSYWRRPAINNEQFF
TRBV2 CASSDRGTGEQFF
TRBV5-1 CASSLEVETYEQYF
TRBV6-5 CASSYRGLGYTF
TRBV12-3/TRBV12-4 CASSLNRMSGSGRGFF
TRBV6-6 CASSPGAKQYF
TRBV4-2 CASSQYIRTSGSRELFF
TRBV12-3/TRBV12-4 CASSLPYSEGSGNTIYF
TRBV4-2 CASSQVNNAYNEQFF
TRBV7-2 CASSFGRVSETQYF
TRBV7-9 CASSLDAANTGELFF
TRBV3-1 CASSRGLAGRTRNNEQFF
TRBV13 CASSRGGAGNTIYF
TRBV5-4 CASSVIGVVTGELFF
TRBV5-1 CASSLDGTGSTGELFF
TRBV19 CASSIGLGVGNQPQHF
TRBV6-2/TRBV6-3 CATGNNEQFF
TRBV28 CASSKGLAGGSSTDTQYF
TRBV10-3 CAISDWEQPRNTEAFF
TRBV5-1 CASSLSAGGAYEQYF
TRBV12-3/TRBV12-4 CASSFSRLAGDWSKNIQYF
TRBV12-5 CASGLWGGGYTF
TRBV20-1 CSGTLAGGENEQFF
TRBV20-1 CSARDFREGFKETQYF
TRBV5-1 CASRVRVNTEAFF
TRBV20-1 CSATTPTGGFANQPQHF
TRBV7-2 CASSPLGLALYEQYF
TRBV7-3 CASSFRSRAWNEQFF
TRBV2 CASSEAYSWERAYNEQFF
TRBV10-3 CAIRTGQKETQYF
TRBV5-1 CASSLGSPPQYF
TRBV20-1 CSAYTGQGSYEQYF
TRBV29-1 CSVPKAGVGTGELFF
TRBV27 CASKRREAYEQYF
TRBV7-2 CASSQLFPDTQYF
TRBV7-9 CASSLSQGDYTF
TRBV5-1 CASSPWGEISPQHF
TRBV20-1 CSANDASSSYNEQFF
TRBV20-1 CSASGGNSLYEQYF
TRBV27 CASILVGELFF
TRBV12-3/TRBV12-4 CATDWALAGVGEQFF
TRBV4-1 CASSQDWLNRVPKEQYF
TRBV20-1 CSAPPSSGQETQYF
TRBV7-9 CASSPRVEQYF
TRBV4-1 CASSPNRDVFYEQYF
TRBV12-3/TRBV12-4 CASRPFGSYNEQFF
TRBV12-3/TRBV12-4 CASSSGVSGRAYNEQFF
TRBV5-1 CASANILRTNTGELFF
TRBV9 CASSVEDRDRVGKLFF
TRBV7-9 CASSLQGRNEKLFF
TRBV5-5 CASSLTGQGNYEQYF
TRBV27 CASKTSGETGELFF
TRBV5-1 CASSLLRGARNNEQFF
TRBV7-2 CASSLGERSYEQYF
TRBV15 CATSRAGTGVADTQYF